The T cell receptor beta chain under discussion was sequenced for a study of CD8 T cells in Susac syndrome. TCR beta sequencing was performed on blood CD8+ and CD4+ T cells. Controls matched for age and sex were healthy donors. It was negative isolation that provided the CD8+ and CD4+ T cells, whereas TEMRA cells were enriched by FACS. The authors reverse transcribed roughly 0.5 to 1 ug RNA with random hexamers. The immunoSEQ assay covered 54 Vbeta and 13 Jbeta segments for CDR3. TCRdb called the immunoSEQ multiplex PCR reads again in MiXCR, with one record for every CDR3 protein. The sample has fewer than 200,000 distinct CDR3 sequences; under 95% are singletons. This CDR3 is 16 amino acids long. CDR1 and CDR2 from the germline V gene are SGHDT and YYEEEE. V was clipped by 4 bases and J by 0 bases, with 13 bases between them.

The sequence was obtained from a human donor in good health. The sequencing sample was made of CD4+ T cells from PBMCs. The rearrangement joins TRBV5-6 to TRBJ2-2; D gene ambiguous. CDR3 DNA sequence: TGTGCCAGCAGCCATCTCGGCGAGTCGAACACCGGGGAGCTGTTTTTT. This translates into CASSHLGESNTGELFF.